These 12 T cell receptor beta chains share one sample of origin, sequenced in a study of blood T cells in healthy people across ages (dated by TCRdb to between 2015 and 2017). To prepare the library, 5' RACE was applied. Data came from an Illumina HiSeq 2500. The second PCR ran for roughly 7 to 11 cycles and used a J-beta primer mix along with a sample-barcoded 5' primer. Using fastp at Q25 and MiXCR, TCRdb reprocessed the public reads and kept productive beta chains. Each CDR3 protein appears once, grouped with its most common genes and DNA. The sample table shows approximately 1.5 million distinct CDR3 sequences, and 35% to 45% are seen once. 4% of the sample lies in the top ten. Sample: blood. Every receptor here comes from a young woman in good health.

This clonotype has just a few counts. The J gene is TRBJ1-2, the V gene TRBV7-9, with D tentatively TRBD1 (6 bases). This CDR3 has 16 residues. CDR1 and CDR2 (germline): SEHNR, FQNEAQ (reference sequence). Trimming pared 1 base from V and 1 base from J, leaving 13 bases between. This CDR3 is CASSLGDMLINYGYTF. CDR3 sequence (DNA): TGTGCCAGCAGCTTAGGGGACATGCTAATTAACTATGGCTACACCTTC.

This clonotype was detected a few times. The chain couples TRBV27 to TRBJ1-4; 7 bases match TRBD1. In germline, CDR1 is MNHEY, CDR2 SMNVEV (reference sequence). Unmatched junction bases numbered 6, after V lost 6 bases and J lost 5 bases. The length of the CDR3 is 14 residues. The CDR3: CASSRDSWNEKLFF. Written as DNA, the CDR3 is TGTGCCAGCAGCCGGGACAGCTGGAATGAAAAACTGTTTTTT.

This clonotype was counted between two and nine times. The V gene is TRBV6-5, the J gene TRBJ1-1; no reliable D call. With 11 bases removed from V and 0 bases from J, the gap between germline ends came to 13 bases. The CDR3 runs 13 residues. CDR1 and CDR2 (germline): MNHEY, SVGAGI. The CDR3 here is CACGPGLNTEAFF. CDR3 bases: TGTGCCTGCGGGCCGGGTTTGAACACTGAAGCTTTCTTT.

The V gene is TRBV7-2, the J gene TRBJ1-1; maybe TRBD1 (5 bases). The CDR3 extends over 13 amino acids. Trimming left V 3 bases short and J 4 bases short, with 9 bases between. The germline V gene encodes CDR1 SGHTA and CDR2 FQGNSA. CDR3 sequence: CASSLGTITEAFF. As DNA, the CDR3 is TGTGCCAGCAGCTTGGGGACGATCACTGAAGCTTTCTTT.

The V call is TRBV6-5, the J call TRBJ1-1; TRBD1 is a possible D gene (5 bases). CDR1 is MNHEY, CDR2 SVGAGI, per germline. The CDR3 is 16 residues long. The V gene lost 2 bases and the J gene lost 0 bases, with 13 bases spanning the gap. CDR3 region: CASSYPTELMNTEAFF. In DNA, the CDR3 is TGTGCCAGCAGTTACCCGACAGAACTAATGAACACTGAAGCTTTCTTT.

The chain couples TRBV20-1 to TRBJ2-1; TRBD2 agrees at 9 bases. Germline V gives CDR1 DFQATT, CDR2 SNEGSKA (reference sequence). This CDR3 spans 17 amino acids. With 6 bases clipped from V and 1 base from J, the junction kept 13 bases outside the gene matches. The CDR3 bases are TGCAGTGCCGAGCCCCGACTAGCGGTATTATCCTACAATGAGCAGTTCTTC. Translating it yields CSAEPRLAVLSYNEQFF.

This clonotype has only a few counts. The chain has TRBV12-3 or TRBV12-4 and TRBJ2-5; 8 nucleotides line up with TRBD1. The closer fit of TRBJ2-7 to the DNA end suggests the J call may be wrong. This CDR3 contains 15 residues. The DNA for the CDR3 is TGTGCCAGCAGTCTTTACGAGGGACAGGAATACGAGCAGTACTTC. Translated, it gives CASSLYEGQEYEQYF.

V and J are TRBV20-1 and TRBJ1-5, with D maybe TRBD1 (5 bases). Trimming took off 7 bases at V and 1 base at J, with 8 bases between the two ends. The CDR3 runs 12 residues. Germline V gives CDR1 DFQATT, CDR2 SNEGSKA (reference sequence). CDR3 region: CSEGRSNQPQHF. The CDR3 DNA follows: TGCAGTGAGGGACGGAGCAATCAGCCCCAGCATTTT.

V is TRBV5-1 and J is TRBJ2-1; D remains ambiguous. The CDR3 has 14 amino acids. Trimming shortened V by 0 bases and J by 7 bases, and 11 bases separated the two germline ends. CDR1 is SGHRS and CDR2 is YFSETQ in the germline V gene. The CDR3 region is CASSLAKRPNEQFF. The CDR3, as DNA: TGCGCCAGCAGCTTGGCGAAGCGACCTAATGAGCAGTTCTTC.

This chain links TRBV6-5 with TRBJ2-1; 7 positions match TRBD1. CDR3 length: 14 amino acids. The V segment lost 6 bases and the J segment 10 bases; nucleotides outside the gene matches: 12. CDR1 is MNHEY, CDR2 SVGAGI, per germline. As DNA, the CDR3 is TGTGCCAGCAGAACGGACAGGCGAACCTACGAGCAGTTCTTC. As protein: CASRTDRRTYEQFF.

This clonotype was picked up a small number of times. This chain joins TRBV4-1 and TRBJ1-2; 11 bases are shared with TRBD1. The CDR3 has 18 residues. The V segment lost 1 base and the J segment 4 bases; nucleotides outside the gene matches: 11. The germline V gene has CDR1 MGHRA and CDR2 YSYEKL. CDR3 DNA: TGCGCCAGCAGCCAAGTAGGACAGGGGGCTATTTGGATCTATGGCTACACCTTC. It is translated as CASSQVGQGAIWIYGYTF.

On this clonotype: Its ends do not fully match the called genes, so a read error is possible. The rearrangement uses TRBV20-1 and TRBJ2-5, with TRBD2 as a possible D gene (6 bases). The germline gives CDR1 DFQATT, CDR2 SNEGSKA (reference sequence). The CDR3 is made up of 11 amino acids. For the CDR3, the DNA is TGCAGTGCTGGAGATAGGAGGGAGCAGTACTTC. It specifies CSAGDRREQYF.